These 20 T cell receptor beta chains share one sample of origin, sequenced in a study of cytomegalovirus exposure and HLA in healthy donors. PCR used 60 Vbeta primers and 13 Jbeta primers. TCRdb's copy holds only in-frame clones and misses some; the assay was immunoSEQ multiplex PCR. Altogether 170,000 or so clones are present, around 80% being singletons, with the ten largest covering 2.5% to 3.5%. The sequenced material came from PBMCs. Source of these receptors: a woman between 50 and 59 years old in good health and CMV-seropositive.

The rearrangement links TRBV2 to TRBJ2-3; the D is unclear. This CDR3 has 11 amino acids. CDR1 and CDR2 from the germline V gene are SNHLY and FYNNEI. The germline V and J ends were trimmed by 6 bases and 2 bases, with 3 bases remaining between them. The CDR3 DNA reads as TGTGCCAGCAGACTCACAGATACGCAGTATTTT. Translated: CASRLTDTQYF.

The chain recombines TRBV7-6 with TRBJ1-3; D may be TRBD1 (5 bases). The V end lost 1 base, the J end lost 0 bases, and 16 bases lay between the germline ends. This CDR3 has 18 amino acids. Per germline, CDR1 SGHVS and CDR2 FNYEAQ. CDR3 sequence: CASSLVSSGQRSGNTIYF. The CDR3, as DNA: TGTGCCAGCAGCTTAGTCTCCTCAGGGCAACGCTCTGGAAACACCATATATTTT.

The chain employs TRBV4-2 and TRBJ1-2, with D possibly being TRBD1 (5 bases). V gave up 5 bases and J gave up 4 bases, with 20 bases separating them. CDR3 length equals 16 residues. The germline CDR1 and CDR2 sequences are LGHNA and YNFKEQ. CDR3 DNA: TGTGCCAGCAGCGGGAGGGACTCATCTAGGAGCTATGGCTACACCTTC. It codes for CASSGRDSSRSYGYTF.

This chain connects TRBV5-6 to TRBJ2-7; perhaps TRBD1 as D (5 bases). The CDR3 runs 12 residues. The V and J ends lost 0 bases and 6 bases respectively, with 7 bases between them. CDR1 SGHDT and CDR2 YYEEEE come from the germline V gene. In nucleotides, the CDR3 is TGTGCCAGCAGCTTGGCAGGGCGCGAGCAGTACTTC. Its translation is CASSLAGREQYF.

The V call is TRBV11-2, the J call TRBJ1-1, with D perhaps TRBD1 (5 bases). V dropped 5 bases and J dropped 4 bases, with 11 bases sitting between them. This CDR3 has 13 amino acids. The germline V gene encodes CDR1 SGHAT and CDR2 FQNNGV. CDR3 bases: TGTGCCAGCAGCGCCCAGGGATCCACTGAAGCTTTCTTT. Translation gives CASSAQGSTEAFF.

This chain connects TRBV19 to TRBJ1-2; D might be TRBD1 (5 bases). CDR1 and CDR2 from the germline V gene are LNHDA and SQIVND (reference sequence). Between the trimmed V and J ends, which lost 4 bases and 4 bases, there was a span of 13 bases. The CDR3 runs to 14 residues. The CDR3 is CASSSQQDTYGYTF. The CDR3 DNA reads as TGTGCCAGTAGTAGCCAACAGGATACCTATGGCTACACCTTC. The full variable domain, rest sourced from reference TRBV19 and TRBJ1-2, is DGGITQSPKYLFRKEGQNVTLSCEQNLNHDAMYWYRQDPGQGLRLIYYSQIVNDFQKGDIAEGYSVSREKKESFPLTVTSAQKNPTAFYLCASSSQQDTYGYTFGSGTRLTVV.

The gene calls are TRBV5-1 and TRBJ1-2; possibly TRBD1 for D (5 bases). The CDR3 length is 14 residues. Germline lookup yields CDR1 SGHRS and CDR2 YFSETQ. V was cut by 0 bases and J by 5 bases, with 11 bases left in between. CDR3 residues: CASSLEGARYGYTF. Here the CDR3 DNA reads TGCGCCAGCAGCTTGGAAGGGGCTCGGTATGGCTACACCTTC.

The chain uses TRBV11-3 and TRBJ2-3; 7 bases agree with TRBD2. CDR1 is SGHNT and CDR2 is YENEEA in the germline V gene. The CDR3 extends over 16 amino acids. The V segment lost 4 bases and the J segment 5 bases; nucleotides outside the gene matches: 12. CDR3 residues: CASSSGGLQWRDTQYF. In nucleotides, the CDR3 is TGTGCCAGCAGCTCGGGGGGTTTACAGTGGAGAGATACGCAGTATTTT.

This chain links TRBV19 with TRBJ1-5; 8 bases are a match to TRBD1. CDR3 size: 13 residues. In germline, CDR1 is LNHDA, CDR2 SQIVND (reference sequence). The V and J ends lost 9 bases and 1 base, in that order; junction bases with no gene match: 2. This CDR3 is CASDRGSNQPQHF. The CDR3 nucleotides are TGTGCCAGCGACAGGGGCAGCAATCAGCCCCAGCATTTT.

V is TRBV27 and J is TRBJ2-2, with 13 bases identical to TRBD2. CDR1 is MNHEY and CDR2 is SMNVEV in the germline V gene (reference sequence). V lost 6 bases and J lost 4; bases outside the gene matches: 8. This CDR3 is 17 amino acids long. CDR3 DNA: TGTGCCAGCAGCCTAACTAGCGGGAGGGCCGCCACCGGGGAGCTGTTTTTT. Translation: CASSLTSGRAATGELFF.

The V gene is TRBV28, the J gene TRBJ1-2; possible D gene TRBD1, 6 bases. The CDR3 has 15 amino acids. The germline V gene encodes CDR1 MDHEN and CDR2 SYDVKM. V lost 4 bases, J lost 5 bases, and 17 bases lay in between. For the CDR3, the DNA is TGTGCCAGCAGTTCCTCACAGGGTTCGTTGTATGGCTACACCTTC. The encoded protein is CASSSSQGSLYGYTF.

This clone turned up a few times. The chain has TRBV19 and TRBJ1-5; 9 nucleotides match TRBD1. This CDR3 spans 15 amino acids. Per germline, CDR1 LNHDA and CDR2 SQIVND (reference sequence). V was clipped by 7 bases and J by 3 bases; unmatched bases: 7. In DNA, the CDR3 is TGTGCCAGTAAAGTGGGACAGGGCGTCAATCAGCCCCAGCATTTT. Translated, it gives CASKVGQGVNQPQHF.

The J gene is TRBJ1-1, the V gene TRBV11-3, with 8 bases fitting TRBD1. V was clipped by 3 bases and J by 6 bases; unmatched bases: 9. CDR1 is SGHNT, CDR2 YENEEA, per germline. The CDR3 sequence is 15 residues long. In nucleotides, the CDR3 is TGTGCCAGCAGCTTGCAGGGGGCAAGAGAATCTGAAGCTTTCTTT. It specifies CASSLQGARESEAFF.

The chain has TRBV27 and TRBJ2-1; 11 bases are shared with TRBD2. The germline V gene has CDR1 MNHEY and CDR2 SMNVEV (reference sequence). V shed 5 bases and J 9 bases; nucleotides not matched to a gene: 9. The CDR3 runs to 15 residues. The CDR3 loop is CASSLLAGGWIEQFF. The CDR3 DNA is TGTGCCAGCAGTCTCCTAGCGGGAGGTTGGATTGAGCAGTTCTTC.

The genes are TRBV27 and TRBJ1-5, with D hard to call. Germline CDR1 MNHEY, CDR2 SMNVEV (reference sequence). V lost 6 bases and J lost 2, with 11 bases in between. The CDR3 totals 14 residues. CDR3 region: CASRRNPGNQPQHF. CDR3 bases: TGTGCCAGCAGACGCAACCCAGGCAATCAGCCCCAGCATTTT.

The genes are TRBV5-5 and TRBJ2-5, with D perhaps matching TRBD1 (5 bases). V was trimmed by 0 bases and J by 5 bases, leaving 8 bases between them. The CDR3 is made up of 13 amino acids. Germline V gives CDR1 SGHKS, CDR2 YYEKEE (reference sequence). CDR3 nucleotides: TGTGCCAGCAGCTTGGGGGGCGAGGAGACCCAGTACTTC. This sequence encodes CASSLGGEETQYF. The entire variable domain, with the rest obtained from reference TRBV5-5 and TRBJ2-5, is as follows: DAGVTQSPTHLIKTRGQQVTLRCSPISGHKSVSWYQQVLGQGPQFIFQYYEKEERGRGNFPDRFSARQFPNYSSELNVNALLLGDSALYLCASSLGGEETQYFGPGTRLLVL.

The chain has TRBV2 and TRBJ1-1, with D possibly TRBD1 on 5 matching bases. Germline V lookup: CDR1 SNHLY, CDR2 FYNNEI. Deletions cut 6 bases from V and 3 bases from J, with 17 bases between. The CDR3 sequence is 15 residues long. The CDR3 here is CASRPGPLGHTEAFF. As DNA, the CDR3 is TGTGCCAGCAGACCGGGCCCGCTGGGGCACACTGAAGCTTTCTTT. Full variable domain (rest looked up from reference TRBV2 and TRBJ1-1): EPEVTQTPSHQVTQMGQEVILRCVPISNHLYFYWYRQILGQKVEFLVSFYNNEISEKSEIFDDQFSVERPDGSNFTLKIRSTKLEDSAMYFCASRPGPLGHTEAFFGQGTRLTVV.

This clone was found a few times. The V call is TRBV10-2, the J call TRBJ1-2; D remains ambiguous. The germline V gene has CDR1 WSHSY and CDR2 SAAADI. This CDR3 is 13 amino acids long. Trimming shortened V by 3 bases and J by 0 bases, and 5 bases separated the two germline ends. CDR3 residues: CASSEKPNYGYTF. CDR3 nucleotide sequence: TGCGCCAGCAGTGAAAAGCCTAACTATGGCTACACCTTC.

The chain has TRBV7-2 and TRBJ1-1; TRBD1 aligns across 7 bases. The CDR3 totals 15 residues. The V segment lost 5 bases and the J segment 4 bases; nucleotides outside the gene matches: 10. CDR1 and CDR2 from the germline V gene are SGHTA and FQGNSA. DNA of the CDR3: TGTGCCAGCAGCGGACGGACAGGTGAGGCCACTGAAGCTTTCTTT. Its protein is CASSGRTGEATEAFF.

The V gene is TRBV7-2, the J gene TRBJ2-3; TRBD1 is a possible D gene (5 bases). The V end was cut by 4 bases, the J end by 0 bases, with 14 bases between. CDR1 is SGHTA, CDR2 FQGNSA, per germline. This CDR3 contains 16 residues. For the CDR3, the DNA is TGTGCCAGCAGCTCAGGGTCACCGGCTAGCACAGATACGCAGTATTTT. Translation gives CASSSGSPASTDTQYF.